The present TCR beta chain was sequenced within a study of response to subunit inactivated influenza vaccine. The CDR3 is 13 residues long. V was pared by 4 bases and J by 6 bases, with 12 bases between. Germline-derived CDR1 and CDR2 are SGHRS and YFSETQ. Study-level points and caveats: Few additional T cells are recruited per seasonal influenza vaccination, authors suggested.

This clonotype was seen more than once but under ten times. Antigen: not known. TCRdb processed the RT-PCR reads anew with MiXCR; each CDR3 protein has one entry. In the table there are fewer than 200,000 distinct CDR3 sequences, around 8.8% of which are singletons. This TCR came from a man aged 45 to 65 who received an inactivated influenza vaccine. The sequencing here drew on non-naive T cells sorted from PBMCs, taken on the day of vaccination. The rearrangement uses TRBV5-1 and TRBJ2-3; no firm D call. The DNA for the CDR3 is TGCGCCAGCAGCCTAGGACCCGGGGATACGCAGTATTTT. It encodes CASSLGPGDTQYF.